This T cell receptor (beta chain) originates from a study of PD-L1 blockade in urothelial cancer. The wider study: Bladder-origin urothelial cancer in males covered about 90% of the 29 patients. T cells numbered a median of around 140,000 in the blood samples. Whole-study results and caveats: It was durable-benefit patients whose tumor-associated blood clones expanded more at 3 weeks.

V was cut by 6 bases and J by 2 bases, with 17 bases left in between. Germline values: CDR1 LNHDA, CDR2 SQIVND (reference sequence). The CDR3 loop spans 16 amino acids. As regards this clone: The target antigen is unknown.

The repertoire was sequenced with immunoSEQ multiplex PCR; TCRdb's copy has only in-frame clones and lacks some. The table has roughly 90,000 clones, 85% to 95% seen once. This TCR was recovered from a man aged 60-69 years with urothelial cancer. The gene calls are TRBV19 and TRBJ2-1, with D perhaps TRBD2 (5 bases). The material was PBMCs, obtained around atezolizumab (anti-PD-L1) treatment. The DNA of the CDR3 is TGTGCCAGTAGGGCCCCGGGTAGCGCGCCCTACAATGAGCAGTTCTTC. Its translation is CASRAPGSAPYNEQFF.